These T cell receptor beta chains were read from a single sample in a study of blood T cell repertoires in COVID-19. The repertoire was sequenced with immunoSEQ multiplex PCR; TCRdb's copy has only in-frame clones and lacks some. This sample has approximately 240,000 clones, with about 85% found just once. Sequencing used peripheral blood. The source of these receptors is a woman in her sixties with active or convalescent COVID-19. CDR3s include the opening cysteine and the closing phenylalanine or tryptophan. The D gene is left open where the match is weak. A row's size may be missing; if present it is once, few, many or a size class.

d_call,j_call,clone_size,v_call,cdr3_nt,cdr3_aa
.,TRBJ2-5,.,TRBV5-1,TGCGCCAGCGGGTCGGGGACCCAGTACTTC,CASGSGTQYF
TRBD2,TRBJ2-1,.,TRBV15,TGTGCCACCAGCAGAGCTCCTAGCGGCAACAATGAGCAGTTCTTC,CATSRAPSGNNEQFF
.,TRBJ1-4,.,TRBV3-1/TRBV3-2,TGTGCCAGCAGTCTGGCAGTCGGGGAAAAACTGTTTTTT,CASSLAVGEKLFF
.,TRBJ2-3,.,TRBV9,TGTGCCAGCACCCTAGGCGGGTTCCGCACAGATACGCAGTATTTT,CASTLGGFRTDTQYF
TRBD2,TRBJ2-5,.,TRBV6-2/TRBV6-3,TGTGCCAGCAGTTCCTTGAAATTGACTAGCGGGAGAGGAAGAGGAGAGACCCAGTACTTC,CASSSLKLTSGRGRGETQYF
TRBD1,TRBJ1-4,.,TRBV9,TGTGCCAGCAGCTACAACCGGGACAGGGATAGTAATGAAAAACTGTTTTTT,CASSYNRDRDSNEKLFF
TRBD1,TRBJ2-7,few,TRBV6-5,TGTGCCAGCAGTCCGGGACAGGGTCGGTACGAGCAGTACTTC,CASSPGQGRYEQYF
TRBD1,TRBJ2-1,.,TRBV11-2,TGTGCCAGCAGCTTAGATCGGGGGGGACAGGGGGACAATGAGCAGTTCTTC,CASSLDRGGQGDNEQFF
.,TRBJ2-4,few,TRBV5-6,TGTGCCAGCAGCCTGGGGCTGTTGAACATTCAGTACTTC,CASSLGLLNIQYF
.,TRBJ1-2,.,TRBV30,TGTGCCTGCACCGAGGGCCGCCGGGACTATGGCTACACCTTC,CACTEGRRDYGYTF
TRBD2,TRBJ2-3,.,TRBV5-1,TGCGCCAGCAGCTTGGTTCTAGCGGGCACAGATACGCAGTATTTT,CASSLVLAGTDTQYF
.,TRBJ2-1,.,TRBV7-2,TGTGCCAGCACCCGGGTGCGGGGGCATGAGCAGTTCTTC,CASTRVRGHEQFF
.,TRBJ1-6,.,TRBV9,TGTGCCAGCAGCGTAGAACGGGGTTCGGCACCCCTCCACTTT,CASSVERGSAPLHF
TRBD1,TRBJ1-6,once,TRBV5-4,TGTGCCAGCAGCCTCGGGACAGGGGCTAATTCACCCCTCCACTTT,CASSLGTGANSPLHF
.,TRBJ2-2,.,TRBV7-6,TGTGCCAGCAGCTTAGAGGGACAAGACACCGGGGAGCTGTTTTTT,CASSLEGQDTGELFF